These 20 T cell receptor beta chains came from one sample sequenced in a study of regulatory T cells in long-lasting Graves disease. CDR3-region Arm-PCR and iRepertoire HTBI primers produced the TCR beta libraries. A single record per CDR3 protein comes from TCRdb applying MiXCR to the multiplex PCR reads. The sample yields 450,000 to 600,000 distinct CDR3 sequences, roughly 15% seen once. Time point denoted: newly diagnosed GD, antithyroid drugs for less than 3 months. With RNA extracted from PBMCs as input, the TCR library was made. These data also formed part of another study, on T cells in Graves' hyperthyroidism and ophthalmopathy.

Material: peripheral blood mononuclear cells (PBMCs), obtained at new diagnosis, from a patient treated with antithyroid drugs. These receptors were collected from a man aged 40-50 years with Graves disease.

This chain connects TRBV19 to TRBJ2-1; the D gene is possibly TRBD1 (6 bases). In germline, CDR1 is LNHDA, CDR2 SQIVND (reference sequence). V was pared by 10 bases and J by 6 bases, with 25 bases between. There are 16 residues in the CDR3. The CDR3 spells CANQGLGAFVTNEQFF. The CDR3 coding sequence is TGTGCCAATCAGGGGTTAGGTGCTTTTGTTACCAATGAGCAGTTCTTC.

This clonotype was seen a few times. This chain uses TRBV6-9 with TRBJ2-5, with D uncertain. Germline CDR1 MNHGY, CDR2 SVAAGI. Trimming removed 4 bases from V and 6 bases from J, with 15 bases in between. This CDR3 is built from 14 residues. The CDR3 reads CASSLDELLKTQYF. In nucleotides, the CDR3 is TGTGCCAGCAGTTTGGATGAGTTATTGAAGACCCAGTACTTC.

This clonotype has at least ten counts. CDR3 in amino acids: CASSGAGKNSPLHF. The CDR3 bases are TGTGCCAGCAGTGGGGCAGGGAAGAATTCACCCCTCCACTTT. This chain joins TRBV2 and TRBJ1-6; tentatively, D is TRBD1 (5 bases). Germline CDR1 SNHLY, CDR2 FYNNEI. The CDR3 runs to 14 residues. V lost 4 bases to trimming and J lost 7 bases, with 11 bases between them.

At least ten counts were recorded for this clonotype. The V and J genes are TRBV30 and TRBJ1-2, with 9 positions matching TRBD1. With 6 bases clipped from V and 7 bases from J, the junction kept 15 bases outside the gene matches. CDR3 length equals 15 residues. CDR1 and CDR2 from the germline V gene are GTSNPN and SVGIG (reference sequence). The chain's CDR3 is CACHRDRARIGGYTF. CDR3 nucleotide sequence: TGTGCCTGCCATAGGGACAGGGCGAGAATTGGTGGCTACACCTTC.

In its sample, this clonotype was seen many times. As DNA, the CDR3 is TGCAGCGGATCCCGGGGCGAGTACGAGCAGTACTTC. It translates to CSGSRGEYEQYF. The chain uses TRBV29-1 and TRBJ2-7; D possibly matches TRBD1 or TRBD2 (5 bases each). The length of the CDR3 is 12 residues. The germline V and J ends were trimmed by 7 bases and 4 bases, with 14 bases remaining between them. Looked up from germline, CDR1 is SQVTM and CDR2 is ANQGSEA.

This clonotype was seen many times. The chain couples TRBV15 to TRBJ1-2; 7 bases are shared with TRBD1. Trimming took 0 bases from V and 4 from J; bases not matched to a gene: 5. CDR1 is LNHNV and CDR2 is YYDKDF in the germline V gene (reference sequence). The CDR3 has 15 residues. For the CDR3, the DNA is TGTGCCACCAGCAGAGAAGGACAGGTTATCTATGGCTACACCTTC. It is translated as CATSREGQVIYGYTF.

This clonotype was found many times. This sequence joins TRBV7-2 and TRBJ1-1; 7 bases map to TRBD1. Losses at the gene ends were 4 bases for V and 4 bases for J; bases not matched to a gene: 18. From germline, CDR1 is SGHTA and CDR2 FQGNSA. There are 18 residues in the CDR3. CDR3 coding DNA: TGTGCCAGCAGCTCAATACGCCCGAATACAGGGGTCTTCACTGAAGCTTTCTTT. Translation gives CASSSIRPNTGVFTEAFF.

V and J are TRBV30 and TRBJ1-5; 8 nucleotides agree with TRBD1. Germline assignment: CDR1 GTSNPN and CDR2 SVGIG (reference sequence). The CDR3 runs 14 residues. V shed 2 bases and J 6 bases; nucleotides not matched to a gene: 6. CDR3 sequence: CAWSSGRGRQPQHF. Written as DNA, the CDR3 is TGTGCCTGGAGTAGTGGCAGGGGGCGTCAGCCCCAGCATTTT.

This clonotype was recorded many times. The rearrangement joins TRBV5-1 to TRBJ2-1; D is ambiguous. Germline lookup yields CDR1 SGHRS and CDR2 YFSETQ. The CDR3 is made up of 14 amino acids. Trimming removed 4 bases from V and 8 bases from J, with 16 bases in between. The CDR3 loop is CASSIRPGRDEQFF. The CDR3 DNA reads as TGCGCCAGCAGCATCAGGCCGGGTAGGGATGAGCAGTTCTTC.

This clonotype showed up many times. CDR3 in amino acids: CAISGTGGSNQPQHF. CDR3 in DNA: TGTGCCATCAGCGGGACAGGGGGTAGCAATCAGCCCCAGCATTTT. The gene calls are TRBV10-3 and TRBJ1-5, with 11 bases fitting TRBD1. CDR3 length: 15 amino acids. J lost 0 bases, V lost 6 bases, and 1 base had no gene match. CDR1 is ENHRY, CDR2 SYGVKD, per germline.

This clonotype was seen only a few times. The V call is TRBV19, the J call TRBJ2-2, with D hard to call. V dropped 7 bases and J dropped 4 bases, with 10 bases sitting between them. The CDR3 consists of 13 residues. Germline assignment: CDR1 LNHDA and CDR2 SQIVND (reference sequence). CDR3 coding DNA: TGTGCCAGTACCCTTCCTCCCACCGGGGAGCTGTTTTTT. This translates into CASTLPPTGELFF.

This clonotype has a count of ten or more. The rearrangement uses TRBV7-2 and TRBJ1-5; D unresolved. V dropped 4 bases and J dropped 6 bases, with 10 bases sitting between them. The CDR3 totals 13 residues. Looked up from germline, CDR1 is SGHTA and CDR2 is FQGNSA. The CDR3 nucleotides are TGTGCCAGCAGCTGGAAGGGCGGTCAGCCCCAGCATTTT. Protein product: CASSWKGGQPQHF.

The table lists this clonotype with many counts. The chain employs TRBV7-9 and TRBJ2-7; 11 bases fit TRBD2. This CDR3 comprises 14 residues. Germline V gene sequence: CDR1 SEHNR, CDR2 FQNEAQ (reference sequence). The junction had 2 bases not matched to a gene; V was cut back by 4 bases and J by 3 bases. The CDR3 DNA reads TGTGCCAGCAGCTCGGGACTAGCGGTCTACGAGCAGTACTTC. This gives the protein CASSSGLAVYEQYF.

This chain links TRBV7-3 with TRBJ2-7, with TRBD2 matching over 7 bases. This CDR3 spans 14 amino acids. V was clipped by 5 bases and J by 4 bases; unmatched bases: 8. Looked up from germline, CDR1 is SGHTA and CDR2 is FQGTGA. CDR3 region: CASSLSWGGYEQYF. CDR3 nucleotides: TGTGCCAGCAGCCTATCGTGGGGGGGGTACGAGCAGTACTTC.

With respect to this clonotype: Relative to the germline gene, one junction end is altered; a read error may explain this. The chain has TRBV5-8 and TRBJ2-4; 7 bases are shared with TRBD1. In germline, CDR1 is SGHTS, CDR2 YDEGEE. This CDR3 has 10 residues. As DNA, the CDR3 is TGTGCCAGCAGCTTTACAGGGGACGACTTC. As protein: CASSFTGDDF. Looking up the rest from reference TRBV5-8 and TRBJ2-4 gives the full variable domain: EAGVTQSPTHLIKTRGQQATLRCSPISGHTSVYWYQQALGLGLQFLLWYDEGEERNRGNFPPRFSGRQFPNYSSELNVNALELEDSALYLCASSFTGDDFGAGTRLSVL.

This clonotype was seen repeatedly, ten times or more. This chain joins TRBV28 and TRBJ2-1; 8 nucleotides line up with TRBD2. The CDR3 covers 13 residues. Germline V gene data show CDR1 as MDHEN and CDR2 as SYDVKM. After removal of 7 bases from V and 7 bases from J, the junction contained 6 bases not matched to a gene. CDR3 DNA sequence: TGTGCCAGCACCAGCGGGAGTAGGAATGAGCAGTTCTTC. This gives the protein CASTSGSRNEQFF.

This clonotype was counted at least ten times. One end of the junction is discordant with germline, which a read error may explain. This rearrangement joins TRBV19 to TRBJ2-1, with TRBD2 identical over 13 bases. Germline loops: CDR1 LNHDA, CDR2 SQIVND (reference sequence). The CDR3 is 14 amino acids. The CDR3 DNA is TGTGCCAGTAGTATTGGGACTAGCGGGAATGGGCAGTTCTTC. Protein: CASSIGTSGNGQFF.

The V gene is TRBV5-4, the J gene TRBJ1-6, with 8 bases aligning to TRBD1. The CDR3 is 14 amino acids. V was clipped by 4 bases and J by 9 bases; unmatched bases: 6. The germline V gene has CDR1 SGHNT and CDR2 YYREEE (reference sequence). The CDR3 loop is CASSAGTGRSPLHF. CDR3 nucleotide sequence: TGTGCCAGCAGCGCCGGGACAGGTCGTTCACCCCTCCACTTT. The variable domain in full, completed from reference TRBV5-4 and TRBJ1-6, reads ETGVTQSPTHLIKTRGQQVTLRCSSQSGHNTVSWYQQALGQGPQFIFQYYREEENGRGNFPPRFSGLQFPNYSSELNVNALELDDSALYLCASSAGTGRSPLHFGNGTRLTVT.

This clonotype was recorded at least ten times. CDR3 bases: TGTGCCAGCAGCCAAGGGACTAGCGGCCGGGGGTACTTC. Its protein is CASSQGTSGRGYF. This chain links TRBV3-1 with TRBJ2-5; 10 positions agree with TRBD2. Germline assignment: CDR1 LGHDT and CDR2 YNNKEL (reference sequence). Trimming removed 1 base from V and 13 bases from J; junction bases left unmatched: 6. This CDR3 region has 13 residues.

This rearrangement joins TRBV10-3 to TRBJ2-7; 10 bases fit TRBD1. Germline lookup yields CDR1 ENHRY and CDR2 SYGVKD. The CDR3 runs 14 residues. Trimming took 6 bases from V and 2 from J; bases not matched to a gene: 4. DNA of the CDR3: TGTGCCATCAGGGCCGGGACAGGGGCCTACGAGCAGTACTTC. Translated: CAIRAGTGAYEQYF.